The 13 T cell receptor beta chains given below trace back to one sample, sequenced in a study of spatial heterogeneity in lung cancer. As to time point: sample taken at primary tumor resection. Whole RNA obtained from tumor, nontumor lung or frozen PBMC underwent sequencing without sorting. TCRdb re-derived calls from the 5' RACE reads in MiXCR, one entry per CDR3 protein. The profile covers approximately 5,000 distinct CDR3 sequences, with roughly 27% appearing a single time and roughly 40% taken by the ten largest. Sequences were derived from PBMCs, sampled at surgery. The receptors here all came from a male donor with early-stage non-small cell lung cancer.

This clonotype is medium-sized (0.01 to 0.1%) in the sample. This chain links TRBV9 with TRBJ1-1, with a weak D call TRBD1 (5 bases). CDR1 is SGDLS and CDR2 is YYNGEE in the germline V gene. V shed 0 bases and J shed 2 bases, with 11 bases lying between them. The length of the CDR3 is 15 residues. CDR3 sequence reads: CASSVGTGANTEAFF. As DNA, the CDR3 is TGTGCCAGCAGCGTAGGTACAGGCGCTAACACTGAAGCTTTCTTT.

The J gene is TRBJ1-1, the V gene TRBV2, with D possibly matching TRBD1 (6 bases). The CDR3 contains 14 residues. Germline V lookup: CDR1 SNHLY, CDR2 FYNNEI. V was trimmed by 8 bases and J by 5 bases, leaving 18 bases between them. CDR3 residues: CASRSQGSLTEAFF. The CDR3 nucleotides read TGTGCCAGCCGGAGTCAGGGGAGCCTAACTGAAGCTTTCTTT.

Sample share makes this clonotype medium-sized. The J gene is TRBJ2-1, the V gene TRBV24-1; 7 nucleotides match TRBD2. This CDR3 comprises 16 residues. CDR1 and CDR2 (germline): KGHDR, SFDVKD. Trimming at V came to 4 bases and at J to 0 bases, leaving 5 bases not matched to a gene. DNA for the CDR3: TGTGCCACCAGTGACCCTACTAGCGCCTCCTACAATGAGCAGTTCTTC. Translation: CATSDPTSASYNEQFF.

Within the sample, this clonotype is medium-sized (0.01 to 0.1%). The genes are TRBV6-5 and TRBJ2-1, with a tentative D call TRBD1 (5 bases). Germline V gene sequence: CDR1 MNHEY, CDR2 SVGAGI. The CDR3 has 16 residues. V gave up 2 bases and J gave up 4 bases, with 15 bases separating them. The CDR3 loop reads CASSYRHVDSYNEQFF. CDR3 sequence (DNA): TGTGCCAGCAGTTACCGTCACGTTGACAGTTACAATGAGCAGTTCTTC.

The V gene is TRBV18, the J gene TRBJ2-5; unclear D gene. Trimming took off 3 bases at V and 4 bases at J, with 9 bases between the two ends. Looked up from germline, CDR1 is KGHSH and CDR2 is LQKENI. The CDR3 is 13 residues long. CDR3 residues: CASSPIVGETQYF. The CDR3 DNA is TGTGCCAGCTCACCCATAGTTGGAGAGACCCAGTACTTC.

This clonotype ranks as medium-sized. As DNA, the CDR3 is TGCAGCGTCCGAAAAAACAGGGTCACCGGGGAGCTGTTTTTT. This codes for CSVRKNRVTGELFF. This chain connects TRBV29-1 to TRBJ2-2, with D possibly being TRBD1 (6 bases). The CDR3 length is 14 residues. V lost 6 bases and J 4 bases, leaving 15 bases between the germline ends. Germline V lookup: CDR1 SQVTM, CDR2 ANQGSEA.

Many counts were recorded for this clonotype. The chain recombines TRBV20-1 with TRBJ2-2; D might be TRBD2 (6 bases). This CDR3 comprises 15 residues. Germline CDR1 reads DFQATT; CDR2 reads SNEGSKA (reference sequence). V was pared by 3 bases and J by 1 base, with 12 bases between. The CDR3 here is CSARGVSGNTGELFF. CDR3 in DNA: TGCAGTGCTAGGGGGGTTAGCGGGAACACCGGGGAGCTGTTTTTT.

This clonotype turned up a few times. For the CDR3, the DNA is TGCGCCAGCAGCCCGTCCGGGACATCGAACAATGAGCAGTTCTTC. Amino acids: CASSPSGTSNNEQFF. The chain links TRBV5-1 to TRBJ2-1, with D possibly being TRBD1 (6 bases). CDR1 is SGHRS and CDR2 is YFSETQ in the germline V gene. CDR3 length: 15 amino acids. V was clipped by 4 bases and J by 5 bases, with 16 bases between them.

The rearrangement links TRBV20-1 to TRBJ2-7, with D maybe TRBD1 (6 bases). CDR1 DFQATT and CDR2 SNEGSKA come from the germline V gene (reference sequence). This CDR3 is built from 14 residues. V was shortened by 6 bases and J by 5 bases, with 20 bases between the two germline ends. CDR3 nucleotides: TGCAGTGCAAAGCAGGGGTCCGGTGTCGACGAGCAGTACTTC. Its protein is CSAKQGSGVDEQYF.

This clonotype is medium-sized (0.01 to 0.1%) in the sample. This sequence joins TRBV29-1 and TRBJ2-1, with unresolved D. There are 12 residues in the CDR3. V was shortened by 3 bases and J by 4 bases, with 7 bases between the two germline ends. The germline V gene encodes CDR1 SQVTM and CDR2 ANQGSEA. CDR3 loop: CSVDRAYNEQFF. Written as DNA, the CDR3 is TGCAGCGTTGATCGGGCTTACAATGAGCAGTTCTTC.

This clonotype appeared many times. In DNA, the CDR3 is TGTGCCAGCAGTTTAGGGCTAGCGGTCTATACGCAGTATTTT. It specifies CASSLGLAVYTQYF. J is TRBJ2-3 and V is TRBV28; 7 bases map to TRBD2. Germline CDR1 is MDHEN and CDR2 is SYDVKM. Trimming removed 2 bases from V and 7 bases from J; junction bases left unmatched: 6. This CDR3 has 14 residues.

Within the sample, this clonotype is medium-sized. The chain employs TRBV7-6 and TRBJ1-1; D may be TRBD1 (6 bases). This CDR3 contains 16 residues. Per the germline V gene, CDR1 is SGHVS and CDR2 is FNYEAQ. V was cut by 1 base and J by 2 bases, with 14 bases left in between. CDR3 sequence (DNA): TGTGCCAGCAGCTTAGGAGGGGGGGGCGTAAACACTGAAGCTTTCTTT. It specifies CASSLGGGGVNTEAFF.

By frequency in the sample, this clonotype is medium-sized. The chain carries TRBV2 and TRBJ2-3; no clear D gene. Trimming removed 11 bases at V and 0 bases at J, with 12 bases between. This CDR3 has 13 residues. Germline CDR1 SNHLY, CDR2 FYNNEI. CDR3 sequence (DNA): TGTGCCCGCCCAGTAGGGAGCACAGATACGCAGTATTTT. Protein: CARPVGSTDTQYF.